Detailed here is one TCR beta chain. The sample is drawn from a study of blood T cell repertoires in COVID-19. Background on the study: COVID-19 samples, acute and convalescent, were from the United States, Italy and Spain. Sample material is recorded as cDNA or gDNA derived from T cells, B-cell-depleted T cells, or PBMCs.

Authors' methods: Estimation of nucleated cell counts relied on the amplification of reference gene primers. The data were produced by immunoSEQ multiplex PCR, yet TCRdb's version contains in-frame clones alone and is incomplete. V and J calls and clone size are given by that table; D and trimming were obtained from the DNA. The data contain a few hundred thousand clones, around 82% of them singletons. Sequencing was done on a sample of peripheral blood. The receptor was derived from a woman aged 25 to 39 who had recovered from COVID-19.

CDR3 DNA: TGTGCCAGCAGCCAGGGGCGGGTGGATGAGCAGTTCTTC. It specifies CASSQGRVDEQFF. The rearrangement links TRBV13 to TRBJ2-1; tentative D call: TRBD1 (6 bases). Trimming pared 5 bases from V and 8 bases from J, leaving 13 bases between. The CDR3 is made up of 13 amino acids. The V gene's germline CDR1 is PRHDT and CDR2 FYEKMQ (reference sequence).